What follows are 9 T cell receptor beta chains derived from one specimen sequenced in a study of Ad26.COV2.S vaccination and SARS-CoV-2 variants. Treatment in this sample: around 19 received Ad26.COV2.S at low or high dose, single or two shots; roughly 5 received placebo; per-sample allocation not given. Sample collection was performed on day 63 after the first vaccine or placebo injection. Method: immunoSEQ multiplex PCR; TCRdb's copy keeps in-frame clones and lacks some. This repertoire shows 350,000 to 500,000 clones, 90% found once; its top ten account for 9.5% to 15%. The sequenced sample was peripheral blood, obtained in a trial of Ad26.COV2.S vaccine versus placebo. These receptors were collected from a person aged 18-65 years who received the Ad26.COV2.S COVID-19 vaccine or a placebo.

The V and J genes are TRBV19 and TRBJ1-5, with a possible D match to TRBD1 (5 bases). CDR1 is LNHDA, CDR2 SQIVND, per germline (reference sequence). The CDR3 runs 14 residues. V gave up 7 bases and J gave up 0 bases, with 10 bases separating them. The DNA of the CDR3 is TGTGCCAGTACCACCGGGGGTAGCAATCAGCCCCAGCATTTT. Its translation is CASTTGGSNQPQHF.

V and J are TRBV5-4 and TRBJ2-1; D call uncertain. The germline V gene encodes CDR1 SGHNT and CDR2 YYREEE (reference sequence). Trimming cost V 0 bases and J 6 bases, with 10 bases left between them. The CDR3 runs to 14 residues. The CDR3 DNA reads TGTGCCAGCAGCTTGGACTCCCTACCCAATGAGCAGTTCTTC. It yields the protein CASSLDSLPNEQFF.

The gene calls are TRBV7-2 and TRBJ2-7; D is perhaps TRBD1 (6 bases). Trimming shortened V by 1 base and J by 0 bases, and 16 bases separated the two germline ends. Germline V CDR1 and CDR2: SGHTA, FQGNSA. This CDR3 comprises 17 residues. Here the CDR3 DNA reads TGTGCCAGCAGCTTAGGGTTTCGGCAGGACAGCTCCTACGAGCAGTACTTC. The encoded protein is CASSLGFRQDSSYEQYF. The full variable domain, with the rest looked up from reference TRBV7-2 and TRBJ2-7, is GAGVSQSPSNKVTEKGKDVELRCDPISGHTALYWYRQSLGQGLEFLIYFQGNSAPDKSGLPSDRFSAERTGGSVSTLTIQRTQQEDSAVYLCASSLGFRQDSSYEQYFGPGTRLTVT.

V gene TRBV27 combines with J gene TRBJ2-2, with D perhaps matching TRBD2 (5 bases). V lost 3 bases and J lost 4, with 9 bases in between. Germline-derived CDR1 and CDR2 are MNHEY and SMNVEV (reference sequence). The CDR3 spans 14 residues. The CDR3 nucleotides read TGTGCCAGCAGTTTGGAGGTGGGCACCGGGGAGCTGTTTTTT. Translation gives CASSLEVGTGELFF.

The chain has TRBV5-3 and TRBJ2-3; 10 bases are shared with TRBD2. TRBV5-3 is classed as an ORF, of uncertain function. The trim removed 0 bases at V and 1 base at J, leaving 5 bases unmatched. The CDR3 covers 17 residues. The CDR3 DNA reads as TGTGCCAGAAGCTTGGCCTTACTAGCGGGACGCACAGATACGCAGTATTTT. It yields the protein CARSLALLAGRTDTQYF.

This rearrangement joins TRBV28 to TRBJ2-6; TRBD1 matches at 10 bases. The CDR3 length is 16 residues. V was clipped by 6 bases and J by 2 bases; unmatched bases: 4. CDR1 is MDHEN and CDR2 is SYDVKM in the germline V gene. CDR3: CASRGTGVAGANVLTF. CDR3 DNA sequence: TGTGCCAGCAGGGGGACAGGGGTCGCTGGGGCCAACGTCCTGACTTTC.

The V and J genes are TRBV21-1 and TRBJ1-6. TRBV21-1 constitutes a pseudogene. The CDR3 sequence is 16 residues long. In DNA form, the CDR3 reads TGTGCCAGCAGCAAAGTAAAGAGCTCCTATAATTCACCCCTCCACTTT. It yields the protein CASSKVKSSYNSPLHF.

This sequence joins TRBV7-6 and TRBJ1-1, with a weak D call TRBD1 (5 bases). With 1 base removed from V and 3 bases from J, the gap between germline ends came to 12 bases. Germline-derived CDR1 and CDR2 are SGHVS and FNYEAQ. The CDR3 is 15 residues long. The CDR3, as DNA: TGTGCCAGCAGCTTAGGTCCAGGGAAGGACACTGAAGCTTTCTTT. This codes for CASSLGPGKDTEAFF.

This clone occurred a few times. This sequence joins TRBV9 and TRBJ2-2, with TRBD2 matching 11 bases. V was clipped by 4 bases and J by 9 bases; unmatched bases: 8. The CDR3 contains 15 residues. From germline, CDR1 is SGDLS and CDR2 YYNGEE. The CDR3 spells CASSPLAGGVWELFF. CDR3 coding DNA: TGTGCCAGCAGCCCGTTAGCGGGAGGGGTCTGGGAGCTGTTTTTT.